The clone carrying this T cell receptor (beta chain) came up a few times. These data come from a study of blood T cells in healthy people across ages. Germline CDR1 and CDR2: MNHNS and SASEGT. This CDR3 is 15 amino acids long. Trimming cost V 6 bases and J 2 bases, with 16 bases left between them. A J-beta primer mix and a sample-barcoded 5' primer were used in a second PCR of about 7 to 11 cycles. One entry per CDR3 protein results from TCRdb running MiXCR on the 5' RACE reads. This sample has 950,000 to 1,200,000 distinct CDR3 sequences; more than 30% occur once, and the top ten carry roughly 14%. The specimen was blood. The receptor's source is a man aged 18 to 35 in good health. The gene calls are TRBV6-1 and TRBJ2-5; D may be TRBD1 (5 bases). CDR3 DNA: TGTGCCAGCAGGAAAGGAATGACAGTACAAGAGACCCAGTACTTC. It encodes CASRKGMTVQETQYF.